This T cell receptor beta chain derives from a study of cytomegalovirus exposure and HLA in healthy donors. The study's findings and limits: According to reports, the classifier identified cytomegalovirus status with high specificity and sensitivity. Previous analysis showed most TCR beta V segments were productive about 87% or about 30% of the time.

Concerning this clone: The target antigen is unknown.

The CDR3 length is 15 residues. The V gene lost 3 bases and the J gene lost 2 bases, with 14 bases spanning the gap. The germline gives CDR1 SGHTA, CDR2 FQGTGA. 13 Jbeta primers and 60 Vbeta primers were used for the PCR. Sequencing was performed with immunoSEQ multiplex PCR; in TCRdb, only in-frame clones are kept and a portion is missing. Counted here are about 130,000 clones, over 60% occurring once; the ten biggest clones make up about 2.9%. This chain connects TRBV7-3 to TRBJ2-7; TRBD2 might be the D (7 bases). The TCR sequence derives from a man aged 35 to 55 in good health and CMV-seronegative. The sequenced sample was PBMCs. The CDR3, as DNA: TGTGCCAGCAGCTTTGGCGGGGGCCAAGCCTACGAGCAGTACTTC. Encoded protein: CASSFGGGQAYEQYF.